Shown below are 12 T cell receptor beta chains from a single sample sequenced in a study of shared clonotypes between healthy human individuals. Using immunoSEQ multiplex PCR, the repertoire was profiled, and TCRdb retains in-frame clones only, with some absent. The sample has about 2 million clones, 85% to 95% seen once. Specimen: naive CD4+ T cells sorted from blood. As for subset: CD45RA+ positively selected. These receptors all come from a man younger than 35 in good health.

This chain connects TRBV19 to TRBJ1-5; D gene uncertain. The CDR3 length is 13 residues. Per the germline V gene, CDR1 is LNHDA and CDR2 is SQIVND (reference sequence). V lost 8 bases, J lost 2 bases, and 10 bases lay in between. In nucleotides, the CDR3 is TGTGCCAGTGGGAGAACCGGCAATCAGCCCCAGCATTTT. Translated, it gives CASGRTGNQPQHF.

The genes are TRBV5-4 and TRBJ2-1; D ambiguous. The CDR3 is made up of 16 amino acids. Germline CDR1 and CDR2: SGHNT and YYREEE (reference sequence). The ends were cut back, 4 bases at V and 4 bases at J, with 18 bases in the middle. This CDR3 is CASSIHWSTAYNEQFF. DNA of the CDR3: TGTGCCAGCAGCATACACTGGAGTACAGCTTACAATGAGCAGTTCTTC.

The chain couples TRBV9 to TRBJ2-7, with a tentative D call TRBD1 (6 bases). CDR3 size: 14 residues. V was shortened by 3 bases and J by 2 bases, with 12 bases between the two germline ends. Germline loops: CDR1 SGDLS, CDR2 YYNGEE. This CDR3 reads CASSADQGTYEQYF. The CDR3 DNA sequence: TGTGCCAGCAGCGCTGATCAGGGGACCTACGAGCAGTACTTC.

The rearrangement uses TRBV7-2 and TRBJ1-1; D might be TRBD1 (6 bases). Germline values: CDR1 SGHTA, CDR2 FQGNSA. V was shortened by 5 bases and J by 5 bases, with 12 bases between the two germline ends. The CDR3 is made up of 13 amino acids. The CDR3 region has the DNA TGTGCCAGCAGCCAGAGGGGGAGGACTGAAGCTTTCTTT. This encodes CASSQRGRTEAFF. Full variable domain (missing parts from reference TRBV7-2 and TRBJ1-1): GAGVSQSPSNKVTEKGKDVELRCDPISGHTALYWYRQSLGQGLEFLIYFQGNSAPDKSGLPSDRFSAERTGGSVSTLTIQRTQQEDSAVYLCASSQRGRTEAFFGQGTRLTVV.

The rearrangement uses TRBV7-9 and TRBJ2-1; D gene ambiguous. V dropped 4 bases and J dropped 5 bases, with 12 bases sitting between them. Germline loops: CDR1 SEHNR, CDR2 FQNEAQ (reference sequence). This CDR3 comprises 14 residues. The CDR3 region is CASSSLLLDNEQFF. The DNA of the CDR3 is TGTGCCAGCAGCTCCCTCCTATTAGACAATGAGCAGTTCTTC. Full variable domain (outside the CDR3, taken from reference TRBV7-9 and TRBJ2-1): DTGVSQNPRHKITKRGQNVTFRCDPISEHNRLYWYRQTLGQGPEFLTYFQNEAQLEKSRLLSDRFSAERPKGSFSTLEIQRTEQGDSAMYLCASSSLLLDNEQFFGPGTRLTVL.

The chain is built from TRBV6-6 and TRBJ1-1; D may be TRBD1 (6 bases). The ends were cut back, 6 bases at V and 3 bases at J, with 14 bases in the middle. CDR3 size: 14 residues. Looked up from germline, CDR1 is MNHNY and CDR2 is SVGAGI (reference sequence). CDR3 residues: CASRETGTDTEAFF. Here the CDR3 DNA reads TGTGCCAGCAGAGAGACAGGAACCGACACTGAAGCTTTCTTT.

This chain uses TRBV2 with TRBJ1-5, with 8 bases lining up with TRBD1. The V and J ends lost 6 bases and 4 bases, in that order; junction bases with no gene match: 5. Germline lookup yields CDR1 SNHLY and CDR2 FYNNEI. This CDR3 is 14 amino acids long. CDR3: CASSLQGANQPQHF. CDR3 nucleotide sequence: TGTGCCAGCAGCCTCCAGGGGGCTAATCAGCCCCAGCATTTT. The full variable domain, with the rest looked up from reference TRBV2 and TRBJ1-5, is EPEVTQTPSHQVTQMGQEVILRCVPISNHLYFYWYRQILGQKVEFLVSFYNNEISEKSEIFDDQFSVERPDGSNFTLKIRSTKLEDSAMYFCASSLQGANQPQHFGDGTRLSIL.

This chain connects TRBV7-9 to TRBJ1-4, with a tentative D call TRBD1 (6 bases). Germline CDR1 and CDR2: SEHNR and FQNEAQ (reference sequence). There are 14 residues in the CDR3. Between the trimmed V and J ends, which lost 5 bases and 8 bases, there was a span of 15 bases. CDR3 residues: CASSRLGGSEKLFF. As DNA, the CDR3 is TGTGCCAGCAGCCGTCTAGGGGGAAGCGAAAAACTGTTTTTT.

V is TRBV6-1 and J is TRBJ2-7, with 8 bases lining up with TRBD1. This CDR3 has 14 residues. Germline CDR1 MNHNS, CDR2 SASEGT. After removal of 2 bases from V and 4 bases from J, the junction contained 4 bases not matched to a gene. The CDR3 reads CASSENGQGYEQYF. Written as DNA, the CDR3 is TGTGCCAGCAGTGAAAACGGACAGGGATACGAGCAGTACTTC.

Details on this clone: The same CDR3 is also encoded by other DNA sequences in this sample. V is TRBV2 and J is TRBJ1-5; D unclear. This CDR3 contains 14 residues. V shed 2 bases and J shed 1 base, with 6 bases lying between them. Germline V lookup: CDR1 SNHLY, CDR2 FYNNEI. As DNA, the CDR3 is TGTGCCAGCAGTGAACGGCAAAGCAATCAGCCCCAGCATTTT. Its protein is CASSERQSNQPQHF.

V gene TRBV6-1 combines with J gene TRBJ1-1, with unresolved D. The CDR3 loop spans 10 amino acids. V was trimmed by 0 bases and J by 11 bases, leaving 4 bases between them. Germline CDR1 is MNHNS and CDR2 is SASEGT. The CDR3 nucleotides read TGTGCCAGCAGTGAAGCGCAGGCTTTCTTT. Translated: CASSEAQAFF.

This clone was found once. V is TRBV15 and J is TRBJ1-5; D gene ambiguous. V lost 4 bases and J 0 bases, leaving 16 bases between the germline ends. Germline CDR1 is LNHNV and CDR2 is YYDKDF (reference sequence). The CDR3 is 17 amino acids. The CDR3 loop is CATSIKMGQNSNQPQHF. The CDR3 region has the DNA TGTGCCACCAGCATAAAAATGGGCCAAAATAGCAATCAGCCCCAGCATTTT.